This TCR beta chain was obtained from a study of T cells in Graves' hyperthyroidism and ophthalmopathy. Those with hyperthyroidism were 18 to 65 years old, newly diagnosed, and ill for under 2 months. Exclusion criteria comprised uncontrolled infection, other autoimmune disease, pregnancy or lactation. Amplification of TCR beta CDR3 regions used RNA as the template. First-round RT-PCR with HTBI primers amplified the TCR CDR3 region. Each CDR3 protein gets one entry after TCRdb re-called the multiplex PCR reads with MiXCR. The data contain hundreds of thousands of distinct CDR3 sequences, roughly 17% of them singletons. This clonotype was recorded many times. As yet, its antigen is unknown. The study's findings and limits: Most expanded thyroid clonotypes above 0.001 recurred in blood.

The V segment lost 10 bases and the J segment 2 bases; nucleotides outside the gene matches: 6. CDR1 is MDHEN and CDR2 is SYDVKM in the germline V gene. This CDR3 contains 13 residues. The rearrangement links TRBV28 to TRBJ2-3; 7 bases agree with TRBD2. This receptor was obtained from a woman aged 30 to 39 with Graves' hyperthyroidism. Sequencing used blood. The CDR3 nucleotides read TGTGCCATCTCCCGGGAGGACACAGATACGCAGTATTTT. Its translation is CAISREDTDTQYF.